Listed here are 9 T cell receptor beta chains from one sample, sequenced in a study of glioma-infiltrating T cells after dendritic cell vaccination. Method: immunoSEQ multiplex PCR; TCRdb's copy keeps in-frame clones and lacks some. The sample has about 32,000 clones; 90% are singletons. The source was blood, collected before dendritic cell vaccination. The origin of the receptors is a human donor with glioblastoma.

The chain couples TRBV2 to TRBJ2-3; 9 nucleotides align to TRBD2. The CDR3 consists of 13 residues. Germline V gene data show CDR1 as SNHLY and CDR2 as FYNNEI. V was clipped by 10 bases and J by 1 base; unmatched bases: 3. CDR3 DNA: TGTGCCACATCTAGCGGGGGCACAGATACGCAGTATTTT. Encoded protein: CATSSGGTDTQYF.

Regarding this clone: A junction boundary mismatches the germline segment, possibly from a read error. The CDR3 loop is CASSEGTLNTGELFF. The CDR3 DNA reads TGTGCCAGCAGCGAAGGGACTCTAAACACCGGGGAGCTGTTTTTT. This chain links TRBV6-1 with TRBJ2-2; D may be TRBD2 (6 bases). The CDR3 loop spans 15 amino acids. Germline-derived CDR1 and CDR2 are MNHNS and SASEGT.

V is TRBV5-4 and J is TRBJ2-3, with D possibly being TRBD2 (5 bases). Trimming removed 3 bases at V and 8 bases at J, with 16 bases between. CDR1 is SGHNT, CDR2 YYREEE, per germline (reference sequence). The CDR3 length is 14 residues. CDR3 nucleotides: TGTGCCAGCAGCTCCCGTCGAGAGGGCGGTACGCAGTATTTT. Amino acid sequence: CASSSRREGGTQYF.

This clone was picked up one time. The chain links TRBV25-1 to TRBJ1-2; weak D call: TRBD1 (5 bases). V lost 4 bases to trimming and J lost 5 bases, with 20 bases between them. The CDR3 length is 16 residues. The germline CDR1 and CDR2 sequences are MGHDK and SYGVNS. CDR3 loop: CASSGAPGSGPYGYTF. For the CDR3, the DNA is TGTGCCAGCAGTGGAGCCCCAGGATCAGGGCCATATGGCTACACCTTC.

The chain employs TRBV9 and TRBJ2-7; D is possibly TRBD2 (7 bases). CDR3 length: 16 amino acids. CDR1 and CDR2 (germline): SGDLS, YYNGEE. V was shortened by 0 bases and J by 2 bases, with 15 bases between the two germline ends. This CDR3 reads CASSVDMRGPTYEQYF. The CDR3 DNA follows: TGTGCCAGCAGCGTAGATATGCGGGGGCCAACCTACGAGCAGTACTTC.

CDR3 in amino acids: CASSPGQKGNEKLFF. Here the CDR3 DNA reads TGTGCCAGCTCACCGGGACAGAAAGGGAATGAAAAACTGTTTTTT. The chain uses TRBV18 and TRBJ1-4; 7 bases are shared with TRBD1. The germline CDR1 and CDR2 sequences are KGHSH and LQKENI. The CDR3 covers 15 residues. J was trimmed by 5 bases and V by 3 bases; bases with no gene match: 6.

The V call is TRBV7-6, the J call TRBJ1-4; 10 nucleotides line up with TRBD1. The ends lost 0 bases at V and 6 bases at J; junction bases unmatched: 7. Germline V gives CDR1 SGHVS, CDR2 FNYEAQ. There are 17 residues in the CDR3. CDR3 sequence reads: CASSLAPIGTGDEKLFF. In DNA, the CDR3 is TGTGCCAGCAGCTTAGCACCGATTGGGACAGGGGATGAAAAACTGTTTTTT.

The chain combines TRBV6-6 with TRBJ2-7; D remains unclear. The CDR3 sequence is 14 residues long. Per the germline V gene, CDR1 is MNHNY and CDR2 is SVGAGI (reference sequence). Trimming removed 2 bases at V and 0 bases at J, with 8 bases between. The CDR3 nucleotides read TGTGCCAGCAGTTACCGCGGAACCTCCTACGAGCAGTACTTC. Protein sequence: CASSYRGTSYEQYF.

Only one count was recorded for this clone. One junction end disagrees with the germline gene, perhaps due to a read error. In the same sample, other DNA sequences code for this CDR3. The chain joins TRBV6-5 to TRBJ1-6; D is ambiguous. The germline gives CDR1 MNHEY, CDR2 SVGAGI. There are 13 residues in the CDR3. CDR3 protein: CASSYVKNSPLHF. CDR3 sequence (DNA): TGTGCCAGCAGTTACGTCAAAAATTCCCCCCTCCACTTT.